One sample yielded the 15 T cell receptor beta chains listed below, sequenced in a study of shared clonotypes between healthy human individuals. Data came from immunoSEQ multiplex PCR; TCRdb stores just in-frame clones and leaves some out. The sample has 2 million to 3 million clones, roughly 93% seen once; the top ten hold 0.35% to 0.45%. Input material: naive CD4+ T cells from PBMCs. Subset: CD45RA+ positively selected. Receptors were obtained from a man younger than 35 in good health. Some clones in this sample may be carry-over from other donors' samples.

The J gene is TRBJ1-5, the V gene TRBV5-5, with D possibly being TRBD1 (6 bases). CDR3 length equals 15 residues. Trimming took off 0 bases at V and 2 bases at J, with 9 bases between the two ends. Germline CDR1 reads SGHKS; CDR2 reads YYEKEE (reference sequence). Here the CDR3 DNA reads TGTGCCAGCAGCTTGGGAGGGGGTCGCAATCAGCCCCAGCATTTT. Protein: CASSLGGGRNQPQHF.

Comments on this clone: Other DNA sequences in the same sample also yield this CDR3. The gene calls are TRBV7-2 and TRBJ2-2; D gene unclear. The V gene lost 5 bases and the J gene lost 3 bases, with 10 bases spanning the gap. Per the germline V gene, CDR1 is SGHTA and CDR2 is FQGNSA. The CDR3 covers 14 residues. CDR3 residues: CASSLDRYTGELFF. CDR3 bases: TGTGCCAGCAGCCTAGACCGTTACACCGGGGAGCTGTTTTTT.

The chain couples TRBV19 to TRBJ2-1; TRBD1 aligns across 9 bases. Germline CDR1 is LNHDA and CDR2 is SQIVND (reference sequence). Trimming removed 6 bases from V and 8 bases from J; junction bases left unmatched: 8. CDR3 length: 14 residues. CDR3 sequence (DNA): TGTGCCAGTAGGGACAGGGGTCATGGCGATGAGCAGTTCTTC. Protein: CASRDRGHGDEQFF. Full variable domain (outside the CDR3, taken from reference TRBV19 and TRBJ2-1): DGGITQSPKYLFRKEGQNVTLSCEQNLNHDAMYWYRQDPGQGLRLIYYSQIVNDFQKGDIAEGYSVSREKKESFPLTVTSAQKNPTAFYLCASRDRGHGDEQFFGPGTRLTVL.

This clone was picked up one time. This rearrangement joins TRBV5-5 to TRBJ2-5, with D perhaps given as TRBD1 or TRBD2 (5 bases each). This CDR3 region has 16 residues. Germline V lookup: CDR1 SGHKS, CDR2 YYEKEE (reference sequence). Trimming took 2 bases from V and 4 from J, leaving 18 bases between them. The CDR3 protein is CASSFEGLKTIETQYF. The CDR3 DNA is TGTGCCAGCAGCTTCGAGGGGTTGAAGACTATAGAGACCCAGTACTTC.

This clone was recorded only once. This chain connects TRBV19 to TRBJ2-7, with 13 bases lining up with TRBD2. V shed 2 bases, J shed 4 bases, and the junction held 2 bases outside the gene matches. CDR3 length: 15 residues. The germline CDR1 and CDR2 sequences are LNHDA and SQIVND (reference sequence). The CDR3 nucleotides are TGTGCCAGTAGTATACCGACTAGCGGGAGGTACGAGCAGTACTTC. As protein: CASSIPTSGRYEQYF.

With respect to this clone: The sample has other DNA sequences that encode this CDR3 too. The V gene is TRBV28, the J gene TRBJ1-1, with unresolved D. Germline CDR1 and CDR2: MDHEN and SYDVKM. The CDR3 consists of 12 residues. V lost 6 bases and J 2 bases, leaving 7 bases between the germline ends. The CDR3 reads CASRDGNTEAFF. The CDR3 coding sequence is TGTGCCAGCAGAGACGGTAACACTGAAGCTTTCTTT.

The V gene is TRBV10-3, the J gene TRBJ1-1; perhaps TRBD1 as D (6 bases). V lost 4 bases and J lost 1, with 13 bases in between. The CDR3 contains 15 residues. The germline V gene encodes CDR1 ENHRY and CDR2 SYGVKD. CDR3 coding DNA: TGTGCCATCAGTGGATCAGACAGGCCGAACACTGAAGCTTTCTTT. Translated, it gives CAISGSDRPNTEAFF.

CDR3 amino acids: CASSDHRGPNQPQHF. DNA for the CDR3: TGTGCCAGCAGTGACCACAGGGGGCCAAATCAGCCCCAGCATTTT. The chain links TRBV2 to TRBJ1-5, with TRBD1 matching 9 bases. Germline assignment: CDR1 SNHLY and CDR2 FYNNEI. CDR3 length: 15 amino acids. J gave up 4 bases and V 3 bases, and 4 bases lay outside the gene matches.

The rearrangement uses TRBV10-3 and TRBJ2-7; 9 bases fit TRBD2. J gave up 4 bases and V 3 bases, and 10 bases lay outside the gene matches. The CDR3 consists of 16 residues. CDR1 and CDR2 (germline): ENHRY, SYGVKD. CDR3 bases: TGTGCCATCAGTGATAATAGCGGGAGTATGGATTACGAGCAGTACTTC. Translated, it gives CAISDNSGSMDYEQYF.

In nucleotides, the CDR3 is TGTGCCTGGAGTGGGGATCCGAAACCGTCCAGCACAGATACGCAGTATTTT. Translated, it gives CAWSGDPKPSSTDTQYF. The chain uses TRBV30 and TRBJ2-3; D remains ambiguous. Trimming removed 1 base from V and 0 bases from J, with 17 bases in between. Germline V gene sequence: CDR1 GTSNPN, CDR2 SVGIG (reference sequence). The CDR3 contains 17 residues. The complete variable domain, with remaining parts taken from reference TRBV30 and TRBJ2-3, reads SQTIHQWPATLVQPVGSPLSLECTVEGTSNPNLYWYRQAAGRGLQLLFYSVGIGQISSEVPQNLSASRPQDRQFILSSKKLLLSDSGFYLCAWSGDPKPSSTDTQYFGPGTRLTVL.

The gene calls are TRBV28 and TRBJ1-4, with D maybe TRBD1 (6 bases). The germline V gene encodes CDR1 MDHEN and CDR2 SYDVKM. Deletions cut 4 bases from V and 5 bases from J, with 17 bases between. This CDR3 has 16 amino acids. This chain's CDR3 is CASSSPGGGGNEKLFF. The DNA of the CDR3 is TGTGCCAGCAGTTCTCCCGGGGGCGGGGGAAATGAAAAACTGTTTTTT.

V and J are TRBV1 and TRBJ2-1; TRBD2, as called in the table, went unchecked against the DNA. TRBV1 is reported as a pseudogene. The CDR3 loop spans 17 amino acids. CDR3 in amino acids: CTSSRTVAARAYNEQFF. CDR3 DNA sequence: TGCACCAGCAGCCGGACCGTCGCGGCGAGGGCCTACAATGAGCAGTTCTTC.

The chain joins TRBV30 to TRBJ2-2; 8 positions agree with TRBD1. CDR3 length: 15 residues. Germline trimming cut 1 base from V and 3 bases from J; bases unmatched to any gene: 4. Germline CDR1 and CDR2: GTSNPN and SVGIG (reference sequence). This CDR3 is CAWSDGQGYTGELFF. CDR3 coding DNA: TGTGCCTGGAGTGACGGACAGGGTTACACCGGGGAGCTGTTTTTT. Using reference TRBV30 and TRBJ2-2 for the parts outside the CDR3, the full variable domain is SQTIHQWPATLVQPVGSPLSLECTVEGTSNPNLYWYRQAAGRGLQLLFYSVGIGQISSEVPQNLSASRPQDRQFILSSKKLLLSDSGFYLCAWSDGQGYTGELFFGEGSRLTVL.

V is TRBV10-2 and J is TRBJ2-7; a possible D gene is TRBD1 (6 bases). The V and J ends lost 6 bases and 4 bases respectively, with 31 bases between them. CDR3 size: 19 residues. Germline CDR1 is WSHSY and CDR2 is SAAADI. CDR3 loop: CASRPVPAPPGTFWYEQYF. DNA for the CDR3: TGCGCCAGCAGGCCCGTCCCTGCACCCCCAGGGACATTTTGGTACGAGCAGTACTTC.

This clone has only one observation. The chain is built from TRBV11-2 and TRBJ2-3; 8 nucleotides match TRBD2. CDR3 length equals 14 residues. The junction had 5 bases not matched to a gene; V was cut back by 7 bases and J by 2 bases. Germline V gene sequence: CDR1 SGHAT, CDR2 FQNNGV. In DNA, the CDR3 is TGTGCCAGCACCTTTAGCGGGAACACAGATACGCAGTATTTT. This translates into CASTFSGNTDTQYF.